This entry features one TCR beta chain sequence. Antigen: not known. A single record per CDR3 protein comes from TCRdb applying MiXCR to the 5' RACE reads. The sample carries approximately 240,000 distinct CDR3 sequences, over 11% recorded once. The sample comes from a study of identical twins. Study-wide findings and caveats: Models predicted too little out-of-frame TCR alpha sharing in monozygotic twins. Insertions were reduced in abundant cord blood beta clonotypes but not in memory repertoires.

The CDR3 runs 16 residues. Trimming took off 0 bases at V and 4 bases at J, with 13 bases between the two ends. The germline V gene encodes CDR1 SGHAT and CDR2 FQNNGV. The TCR comes from a young woman in good health. This chain uses TRBV11-2 with TRBJ2-4, with D uncertain. Sequencing was performed on memory (CD45RO+) T cells sorted from blood. The CDR3 spells CASSLDYQEWKNIQYF. The CDR3 DNA reads TGTGCCAGCAGCTTAGATTATCAGGAGTGGAAAAACATTCAGTACTTC.